The 4 T cell receptor beta chains presented below share a single source sample, sequenced in a study of cytomegalovirus exposure and HLA in healthy donors. The PCR contained 60 Vbeta and 13 Jbeta primers. Sequencing was performed with immunoSEQ multiplex PCR; in TCRdb, only in-frame clones are kept and a portion is missing. The table lists approximately 260,000 clones, 84% of them singletons. Sequencing was performed on PBMCs. All receptors derive from a middle-aged woman in good health and CMV-seropositive.

The chain is built from TRBV19 and TRBJ2-5; 8 bases align to TRBD1. CDR3 length equals 14 residues. The trim removed 6 bases at V and 5 bases at J, leaving 8 bases unmatched. Germline V lookup: CDR1 LNHDA, CDR2 SQIVND (reference sequence). The CDR3 nucleotides are TGTGCCAGTAGCGACAGGGGACCCTCGGAGACCCAGTACTTC. Amino acid sequence: CASSDRGPSETQYF.

The V gene is TRBV6-5, the J gene TRBJ1-6; 9 positions agree with TRBD1. V was clipped by 6 bases and J by 9 bases; unmatched bases: 6. Germline V gene sequence: CDR1 MNHEY, CDR2 SVGAGI. This CDR3 has 14 residues. The CDR3 loop reads CASRTDRGFSPLHF. The CDR3 coding sequence is TGTGCCAGCAGAACCGACAGGGGGTTTTCACCCCTCCACTTT.

The gene calls are TRBV6-6 and TRBJ1-5, with unresolved D. Germline V lookup: CDR1 MNHNY, CDR2 SVGAGI (reference sequence). CDR3 length: 13 amino acids. The V end lost 4 bases, the J end lost 5 bases, and 9 bases lay between the germline ends. CDR3 sequence: CASSSSSDQPQHF. The CDR3 region has the DNA TGTGCCAGCAGTTCAAGCTCCGATCAGCCCCAGCATTTT.

This clone was observed a few times. The CDR3 loop reads CASSIEGTASNQPQHF. As DNA, the CDR3 is TGTGCCAGTAGTATAGAGGGGACAGCAAGCAATCAGCCCCAGCATTTT. The chain combines TRBV19 with TRBJ1-5, with 7 positions matching TRBD1. This CDR3 spans 16 amino acids. Germline trimming cut 0 bases from V and 1 base from J; bases unmatched to any gene: 3. CDR1 and CDR2 from the germline V gene are LNHDA and SQIVND (reference sequence). The whole variable domain, filled in from reference TRBV19 and TRBJ1-5, reads DGGITQSPKYLFRKEGQNVTLSCEQNLNHDAMYWYRQDPGQGLRLIYYSQIVNDFQKGDIAEGYSVSREKKESFPLTVTSAQKNPTAFYLCASSIEGTASNQPQHFGDGTRLSIL.